This T cell receptor beta chain was recorded in a study of shared clonotypes between healthy human individuals. Study at large: Used for every donor were three CD4 naive, three CD4 memory, two CD8 naive and one CD8 memory plate.

This CDR3 region has 13 residues. CD45RO-negative cells were positively selected for CCR7, leaving out terminally differentiated effector memory CD45RA+ cells. The repertoire was sequenced with immunoSEQ multiplex PCR; TCRdb's copy has only in-frame clones and lacks some. The repertoire holds roughly 2 million clones, with approximately 95% as singletons. This chain connects TRBV21-1 to TRBJ1-1. TRBV21-1 has pseudogene status. Sequencing used naive CD8+ T cells sorted from blood. The clonotype comes from a man in his late teens or twenties in good health. The CDR3: CASRLSMNTEAFF. The CDR3 coding sequence is TGTGCCAGTAGACTGAGCATGAACACTGAAGCTTTCTTT.